This is a list of T cell receptor beta chains from one sample in a study of identifying expanded T cells in peripheral blood. Generated by immunoSEQ multiplex PCR, the TCRdb table keeps only in-frame clones and is missing some. The table shows 81,000 or so clones, with over 80% occurring only once. Sequencing was carried out using blood. Receptors originate from a person aged 18-70 years in good health. CDR3s include the opening cysteine and the closing phenylalanine or tryptophan. Each record gives: D gene, V gene, CDR3 protein. D genes are given only for firm matches.

. | TRBV7-2 | CASSLGQIQNQPQHF
. | TRBV7-9 | CARMGHPGWKTQYF
. | TRBV10-2 | CASSGTSLGNIQYF
TRBD2 | TRBV9 | CASSVGTSGSQETQYF
TRBD1 | TRBV27 | CASRTSGQVSLTQYF
TRBD2 | TRBV5-6 | CASSLVVAGTDTQYF
. | TRBV5-4 | CASSLQRASSYEQYF
. | TRBV5-5 | CASSSPYEQYF
. | TRBV19 | CASRPGQSSNQPQHF
TRBD1 | TRBV5-4 | CASSRPTGESTDTQYF
. | TRBV20-1 | CSAPEATEAFF
. | TRBV2 | CASSRSLDSYEQYF
. | TRBV7-3 | CASSSQGTIWTGEQFF
TRBD2 | TRBV7-3 | CASSLQGGDYEQYF
. | TRBV10-3 | CAITADRNTEAFF
. | TRBV5-1 | CASSPELNTEAFF
. | TRBV7-9 | CASSSDKYYEQYF
. | TRBV19 | CASSIPDGSQIVLTF
. | TRBV10-3 | CAISESQIVGPGPQYF
. | TRBV7-9 | CASSSQRVSTDTQYF
. | TRBV28 | CASISGTMGYEQYF
. | TRBV7-9 | CASSFSGLEETQYF
. | TRBV4-3 | CASSQDTRVDIQYF
. | TRBV6-5 | CASKQGFPYEQYF
TRBD1 | TRBV5-1 | CASSPGQTNPYEQYF
. | TRBV7-9 | CASSSPQVGFDSNQPQHF
. | TRBV7-7 | CASSPGPDLTGELFF
. | TRBV7-2 | CASSLADFGELFF
. | TRBV18 | CASSPRSEDTIYF
TRBD2 | TRBV7-2 | CASSLSGLAGVEQYF
. | TRBV9 | CASSVESLAYGYTF
. | TRBV7-3 | CASSFPGSSRTGELFF
. | TRBV27 | CASQIGRGADTQYF
. | TRBV6-6 | CASISAGREGQPQHF
TRBD2 | TRBV7-9 | CASSLVREVLYNEQFF
TRBD2 | TRBV4-3 | CASSQGAGGIGYEQYF
. | TRBV19 | CASSPYGQDQETQYF
TRBD1 | TRBV2 | CASWNPGQGVTGELFF
. | TRBV5-1 | CASSLTSRTNTGELFF
. | TRBV28 | CASWETGELFF
TRBD1 | TRBV5-1 | CASSKGQGAEAFF
TRBD2 | TRBV28 | CASSSPFGSGNYEQYF
. | TRBV7-9 | CASSLGGLSYEQYF
. | TRBV28 | CASTPALGSGHGYTF
. | TRBV4-1 | CASSQVAMGSSYEQYF
. | TRBV4-2 | CASSQDRGYEQYF
TRBD2 | TRBV27 | CASSPGLAPYEQYF